Detailed here is one T cell receptor beta chain. The data originate from a study of cytomegalovirus exposure and HLA in healthy donors. Both 60 Vbeta primers and 13 Jbeta primers went into the PCR. Clones were read by immunoSEQ multiplex PCR, and TCRdb kept only the in-frame ones, dropping some. There are 150,000 to 200,000 clones in the sample, with 2.1% held by the top ten. The ends were cut back, 4 bases at V and 2 bases at J, with 10 bases in the middle. CDR3 length: 13 residues. Germline CDR1 and CDR2: SGHRS and YFSETQ. This TCR was sampled from a man under 40 in good health and CMV-seronegative. The chain couples TRBV5-1 to TRBJ2-7; D is perhaps TRBD2 (7 bases). The sequencing input was PBMCs. CDR3 DNA sequence: TGCGCCAGCAGCCCGGGGGGCCCCTACGAGCAGTACTTC. Encoded protein: CASSPGGPYEQYF.